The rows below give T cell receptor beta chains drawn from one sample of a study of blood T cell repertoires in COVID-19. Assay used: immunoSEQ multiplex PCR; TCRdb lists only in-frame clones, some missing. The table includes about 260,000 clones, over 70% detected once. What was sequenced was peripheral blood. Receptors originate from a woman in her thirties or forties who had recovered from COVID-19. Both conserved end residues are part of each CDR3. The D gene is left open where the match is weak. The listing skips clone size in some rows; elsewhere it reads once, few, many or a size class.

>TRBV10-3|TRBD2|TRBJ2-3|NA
TGTGCCATCAGCTTATACGGGACTAGCGGGGGCACAGATACGCAGTATTTT
CAISLYGTSGGTDTQYF
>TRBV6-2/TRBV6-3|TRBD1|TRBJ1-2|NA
TGTGCCAGCAGTTTACAGGGGGTCTATGGCTACACCTTC
CASSLQGVYGYTF
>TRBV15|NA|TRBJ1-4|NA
TGTGCCACCAGCAGAGATCCTCGTAAAACAGGATTTAATGAAAAACTGTTTTTT
CATSRDPRKTGFNEKLFF
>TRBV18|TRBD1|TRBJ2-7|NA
TGTGCCAGCTCACCGATTCCGGGACAGGGGCTGGTGCAGTACTTC
CASSPIPGQGLVQYF
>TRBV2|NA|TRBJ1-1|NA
TGTGCCAGCAGTGCTGAGTGGTCCCCAGGGGCAGCTTTCTTT
CASSAEWSPGAAFF
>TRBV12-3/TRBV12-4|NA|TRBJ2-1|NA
TGTGCCAGCAGAGGGGGGGATCACAATGAGCAGTTCTTC
CASRGGDHNEQFF
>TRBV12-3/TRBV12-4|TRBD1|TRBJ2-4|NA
TGTGCCAGCAGTTTGGACAGGGGGGACATTCAGTACTTC
CASSLDRGDIQYF
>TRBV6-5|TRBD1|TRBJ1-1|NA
TGTGCCAGCAGTACGGGGACAGGTCGGACTGAAGCTTTCTTT
CASSTGTGRTEAFF
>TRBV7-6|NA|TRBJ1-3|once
TGTGCCAGCAGCCCAAGCCGGAGTTCTGGAAACACCATATATTTT
CASSPSRSSGNTIYF
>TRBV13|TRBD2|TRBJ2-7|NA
TGTGCCAGCAGCTTAGAACTAGCGGGGGACGAGCAGTACTTC
CASSLELAGDEQYF
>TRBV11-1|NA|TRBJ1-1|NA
TGTGCCAGCAGCCTAAGACAGAACACTGAAGCTTTCTTT
CASSLRQNTEAFF
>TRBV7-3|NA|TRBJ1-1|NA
TGTGCCAGCAGCTTAACCCGGACAGACCCCACTGAAGCTTTCTTT
CASSLTRTDPTEAFF
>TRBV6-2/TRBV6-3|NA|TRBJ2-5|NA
TGTGCCAGCAGTCCGAACAGCTACCAAGAGACCCAGTACTTC
CASSPNSYQETQYF
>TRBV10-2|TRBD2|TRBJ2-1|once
TGCGCCAGCACGGGACTAGCGGGGGGAACTCACAATGAGCAGTTCTTC
CASTGLAGGTHNEQFF
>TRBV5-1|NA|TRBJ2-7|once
TGCGCCAGCAGCATTCGGGAAGTCCCCTACGAGCAGTACTTC
CASSIREVPYEQYF
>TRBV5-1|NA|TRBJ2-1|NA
TGCGCCAGCAGCGTTTACAGGGACCCCTACAATGAGCAGTTCTTC
CASSVYRDPYNEQFF
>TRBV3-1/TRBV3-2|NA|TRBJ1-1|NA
TGTGCCAGCAGCCAAGGGAGGGTTACTGAAGCTTTCTTT
CASSQGRVTEAFF
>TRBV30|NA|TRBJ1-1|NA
TGTGCCTGGAGCCGATCTAGTCTGAACACTGAAGCTTTCTTT
CAWSRSSLNTEAFF
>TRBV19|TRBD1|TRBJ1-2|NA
TGTGCCAGCCACAGACAGGGCACCGGCTATGGCTACACCTTC
CASHRQGTGYGYTF
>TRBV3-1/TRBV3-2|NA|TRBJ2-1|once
TGTGCCAGCAGCCTCAGGTCTTTCGGCCTATACAATGAGCAGTTCTTC
CASSLRSFGLYNEQFF
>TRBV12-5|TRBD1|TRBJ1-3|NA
TGTGCTAGTGGTTCTACAGGGGGGAGTGGAAACACCATATATTTT
CASGSTGGSGNTIYF
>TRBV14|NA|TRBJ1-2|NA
TGTGCCAGCAGCCAGGCCAGCTATGGCTACACCTTC
CASSQASYGYTF
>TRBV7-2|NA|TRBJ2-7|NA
TGTGCCAGCAGCTCCTCCCTAGCCTACGAGCAGTACTTC
CASSSSLAYEQYF
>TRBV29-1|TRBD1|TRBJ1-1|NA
TGCAGCGTTGGTAAACAGGGGGCGGTCCCTGAAGCTTTCTTT
CSVGKQGAVPEAFF
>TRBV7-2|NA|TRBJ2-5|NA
TGTGCCAGCAGCTTATTCATGTGGGGGGGCCGGGGAGATGAGACCCAGTACTTC
CASSLFMWGGRGDETQYF
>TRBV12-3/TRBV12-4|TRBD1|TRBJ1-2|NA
TGTGCCAGCGAACCGGACAGGGTGGGAGGCTACACCTTC
CASEPDRVGGYTF
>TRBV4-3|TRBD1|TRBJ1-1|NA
TGCGCCAGCAGCCGCAGGGGGCTGAACACTGAAGCTTTCTTT
CASSRRGLNTEAFF
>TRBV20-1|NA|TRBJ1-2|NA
TGCAGTGCTAGTACAGGAAGAAACTATGGCTACACCTTC
CSASTGRNYGYTF
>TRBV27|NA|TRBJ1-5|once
TGTGCCAGCGGTCACGGGAGGGGAGGAGGCAATCAGCCCCAGCATTTT
CASGHGRGGGNQPQHF
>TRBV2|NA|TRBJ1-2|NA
TGTGCCAGCACTGGTGGGTGGAGCGATGGCTACACCTTC
CASTGGWSDGYTF
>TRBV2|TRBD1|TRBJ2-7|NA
TGTGCCAGCAGTGAACGGCACGCGGGACAGGCCTACGAGCAGTACTTC
CASSERHAGQAYEQYF
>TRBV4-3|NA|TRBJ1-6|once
TGCGCCAGCAGCCCCGTCGGGAATTCACCCCTCCACTTT
CASSPVGNSPLHF
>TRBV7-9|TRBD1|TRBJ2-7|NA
TGTGCCAGCAGCTTAGCTCCCGGGACAGGGGGTTACGAGCAGTACTTC
CASSLAPGTGGYEQYF
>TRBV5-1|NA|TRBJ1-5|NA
TGCGCCAGCAGCTTGGCCCCAGGTGGCAATCAGCCCCAGCATTTT
CASSLAPGGNQPQHF
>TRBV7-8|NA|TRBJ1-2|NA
TGTGCCAGCAGTTCGACATCTAACTATGGCTACACCTTC
CASSSTSNYGYTF
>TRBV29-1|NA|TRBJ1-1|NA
TGCAGCGTTGTAGCCCCTGAAGCTTTCTTT
CSVVAPEAFF
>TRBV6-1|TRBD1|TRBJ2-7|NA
TGTGCCAGCAGTGAACTGTTGGGCAGGGGGCGCCTCGAGCAGTACTTC
CASSELLGRGRLEQYF
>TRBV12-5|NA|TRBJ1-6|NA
TGTGCTAGTGGTTTCGCGACAGGACGTTCACCCCTCCACTTT
CASGFATGRSPLHF
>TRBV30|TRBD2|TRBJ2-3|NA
TGTGCCTGGATGAGGGCTAGCGGATCAACAGATACGCAGTATTTT
CAWMRASGSTDTQYF
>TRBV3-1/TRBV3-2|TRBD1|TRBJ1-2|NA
TGTGCCAGCAGCCAGGGACAGGGTGGAGGGCATGGCTACACCTTC
CASSQGQGGGHGYTF
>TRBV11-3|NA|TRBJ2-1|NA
TGTGCCAGCAGCTTAACGGGGAGCTCCTACAATGAGCAGTTCTTC
CASSLTGSSYNEQFF
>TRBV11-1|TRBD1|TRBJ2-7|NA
TGTGCCAGCATGTCCTCCCGGGACAGCTACGAGCAGTACTTC
CASMSSRDSYEQYF
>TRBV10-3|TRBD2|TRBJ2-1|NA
TGTGCCCTCGGACTAGCGGGGCGCAATGAGCAGTTCTTC
CALGLAGRNEQFF
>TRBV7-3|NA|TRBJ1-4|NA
TGTGCCAGCAGCCGCGGGCTGAATGAAAAACTGTTTTTT
CASSRGLNEKLFF
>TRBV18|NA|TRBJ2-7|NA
TGTGCCAGCTCACCACCACCCCTAGGCTCCTACGAGCAGTACTTC
CASSPPPLGSYEQYF
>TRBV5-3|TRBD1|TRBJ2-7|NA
TGTGCCAGAAGCTTGGCCGGGCCGGGGACAGGGGACACCTACGAGCAGTACTTC
CARSLAGPGTGDTYEQYF
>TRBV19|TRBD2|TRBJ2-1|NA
TGTGCCAGTAGTATGGGAGGACTAGCGGTCAATGAGCAGTTCTTC
CASSMGGLAVNEQFF
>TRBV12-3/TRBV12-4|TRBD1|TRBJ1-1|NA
TGTGCCAGCAGGAATAGACGGGACAGTGAAGCTTTCTTT
CASRNRRDSEAFF
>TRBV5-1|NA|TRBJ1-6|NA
TGCGCCAGCAGCTTGGAGGGGGAATCACCCCTCCACTTT
CASSLEGESPLHF
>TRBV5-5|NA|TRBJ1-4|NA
TGTGCCAGCAGCTTGGCCCGGCGGGGGGAGAATGAAAAACTGTTTTTT
CASSLARRGENEKLFF
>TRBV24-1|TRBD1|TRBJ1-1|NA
TGTGCCACCACCCGATTTGCGGGACAGCCCCTCATGAACACTGAAGCTTTCTTT
CATTRFAGQPLMNTEAFF
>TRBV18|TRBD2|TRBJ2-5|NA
TGTGCCAGCTCACCCCAAGTGGGGCCTAGCGGGGACCAAGAGACCCAGTACTTC
CASSPQVGPSGDQETQYF
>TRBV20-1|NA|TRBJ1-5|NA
TGCAGTGCTAGTCGGGGGGGTTATAGCAATCAGCCCCAGCATTTT
CSASRGGYSNQPQHF
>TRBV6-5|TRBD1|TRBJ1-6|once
TGTGCCAGCAGGGGTGGGACAGGGTGGTCACCCCTCCACTTT
CASRGGTGWSPLHF
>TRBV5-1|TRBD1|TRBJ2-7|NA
TGCGCCAGCAGCTTGGGAGACAGGGGTGCCGAGCAGTACTTC
CASSLGDRGAEQYF
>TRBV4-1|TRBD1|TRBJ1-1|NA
TGCGCCAGCAGCCAAGGCAGGGGGCTCGCTTTCTTT
CASSQGRGLAFF
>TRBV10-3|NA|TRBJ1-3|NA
TGTGCCATCAGTGAGTGGCAGGCCTTAGTCGGAAACACCATATATTTT
CAISEWQALVGNTIYF